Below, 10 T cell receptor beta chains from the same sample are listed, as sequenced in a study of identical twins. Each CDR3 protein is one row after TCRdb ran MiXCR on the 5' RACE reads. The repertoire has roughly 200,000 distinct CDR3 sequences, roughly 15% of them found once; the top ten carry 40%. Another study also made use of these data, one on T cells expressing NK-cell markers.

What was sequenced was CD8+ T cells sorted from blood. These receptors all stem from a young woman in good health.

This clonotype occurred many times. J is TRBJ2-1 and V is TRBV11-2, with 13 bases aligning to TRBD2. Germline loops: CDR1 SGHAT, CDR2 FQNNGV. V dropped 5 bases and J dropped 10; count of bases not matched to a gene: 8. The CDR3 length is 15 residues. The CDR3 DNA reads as TGTGCCAGCAGCCTCGGACTAGCGGGAGTCCCCGAGCAGTTCTTC. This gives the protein CASSLGLAGVPEQFF.

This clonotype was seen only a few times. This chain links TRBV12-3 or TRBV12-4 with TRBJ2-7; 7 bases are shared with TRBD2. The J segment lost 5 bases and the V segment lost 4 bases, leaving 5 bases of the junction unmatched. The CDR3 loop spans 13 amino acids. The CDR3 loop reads CASSSLGGDEQYF. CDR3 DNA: TGTGCCAGCAGTTCCCTTGGGGGGGACGAGCAGTACTTC.

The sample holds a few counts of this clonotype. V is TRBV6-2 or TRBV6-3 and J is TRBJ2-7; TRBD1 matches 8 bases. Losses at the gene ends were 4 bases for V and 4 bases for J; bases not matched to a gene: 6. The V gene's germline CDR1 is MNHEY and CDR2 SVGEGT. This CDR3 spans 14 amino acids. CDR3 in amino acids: CASSSSDRAYEQYF. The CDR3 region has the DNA TGTGCCAGCAGTTCCTCGGACAGGGCGTACGAGCAGTACTTC.

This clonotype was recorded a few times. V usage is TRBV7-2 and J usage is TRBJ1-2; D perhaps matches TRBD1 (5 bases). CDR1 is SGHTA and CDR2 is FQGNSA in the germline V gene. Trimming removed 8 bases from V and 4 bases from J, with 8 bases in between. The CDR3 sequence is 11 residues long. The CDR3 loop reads CASWGSYGYTF. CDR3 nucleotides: TGTGCCAGCTGGGGGAGCTATGGCTACACCTTC.

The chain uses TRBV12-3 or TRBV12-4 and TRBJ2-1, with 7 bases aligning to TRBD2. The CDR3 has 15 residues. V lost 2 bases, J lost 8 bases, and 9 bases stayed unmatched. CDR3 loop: CASSLRLAGWDEQFF. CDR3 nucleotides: TGTGCCAGCAGTTTAAGACTAGCTGGTTGGGATGAGCAGTTCTTC.

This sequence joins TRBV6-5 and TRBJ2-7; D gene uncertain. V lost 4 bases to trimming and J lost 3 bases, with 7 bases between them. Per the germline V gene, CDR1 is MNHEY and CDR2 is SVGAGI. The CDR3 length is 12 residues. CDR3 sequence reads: CASSFVGYEQYF. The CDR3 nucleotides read TGTGCCAGCAGTTTTGTGGGCTACGAGCAGTACTTC.

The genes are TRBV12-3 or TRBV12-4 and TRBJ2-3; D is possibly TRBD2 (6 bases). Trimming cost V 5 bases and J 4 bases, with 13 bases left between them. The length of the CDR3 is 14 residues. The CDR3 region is CASSPSDRADTQYF. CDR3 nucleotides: TGTGCCAGCAGTCCTAGCGATAGGGCAGATACGCAGTATTTT.

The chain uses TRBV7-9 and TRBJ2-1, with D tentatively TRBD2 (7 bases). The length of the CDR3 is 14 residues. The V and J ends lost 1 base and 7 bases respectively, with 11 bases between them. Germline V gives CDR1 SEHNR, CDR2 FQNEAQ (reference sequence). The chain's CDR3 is CASSLGGGTNEQFF. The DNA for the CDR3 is TGTGCCAGCAGCTTAGGCGGGGGCACGAATGAGCAGTTCTTC. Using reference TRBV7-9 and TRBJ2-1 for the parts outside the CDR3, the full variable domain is DTGVSQNPRHKITKRGQNVTFRCDPISEHNRLYWYRQTLGQGPEFLTYFQNEAQLEKSRLLSDRFSAERPKGSFSTLEIQRTEQGDSAMYLCASSLGGGTNEQFFGPGTRLTVL.

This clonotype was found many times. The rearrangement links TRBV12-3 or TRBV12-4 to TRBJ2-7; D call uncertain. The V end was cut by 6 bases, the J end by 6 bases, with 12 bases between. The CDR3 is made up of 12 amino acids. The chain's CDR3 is CASSPSMFEQYF. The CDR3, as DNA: TGTGCCAGCAGCCCCTCGATGTTCGAGCAGTACTTC.

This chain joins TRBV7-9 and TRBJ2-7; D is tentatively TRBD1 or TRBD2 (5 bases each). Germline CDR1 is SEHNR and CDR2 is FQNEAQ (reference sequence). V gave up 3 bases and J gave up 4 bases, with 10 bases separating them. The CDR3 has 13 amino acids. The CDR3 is CASSFGAPYEQYF. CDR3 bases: TGTGCCAGCAGCTTCGGGGCCCCGTACGAGCAGTACTTC. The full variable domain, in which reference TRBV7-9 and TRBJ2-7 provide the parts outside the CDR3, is DTGVSQNPRHKITKRGQNVTFRCDPISEHNRLYWYRQTLGQGPEFLTYFQNEAQLEKSRLLSDRFSAERPKGSFSTLEIQRTEQGDSAMYLCASSFGAPYEQYFGPGTRLTVT.